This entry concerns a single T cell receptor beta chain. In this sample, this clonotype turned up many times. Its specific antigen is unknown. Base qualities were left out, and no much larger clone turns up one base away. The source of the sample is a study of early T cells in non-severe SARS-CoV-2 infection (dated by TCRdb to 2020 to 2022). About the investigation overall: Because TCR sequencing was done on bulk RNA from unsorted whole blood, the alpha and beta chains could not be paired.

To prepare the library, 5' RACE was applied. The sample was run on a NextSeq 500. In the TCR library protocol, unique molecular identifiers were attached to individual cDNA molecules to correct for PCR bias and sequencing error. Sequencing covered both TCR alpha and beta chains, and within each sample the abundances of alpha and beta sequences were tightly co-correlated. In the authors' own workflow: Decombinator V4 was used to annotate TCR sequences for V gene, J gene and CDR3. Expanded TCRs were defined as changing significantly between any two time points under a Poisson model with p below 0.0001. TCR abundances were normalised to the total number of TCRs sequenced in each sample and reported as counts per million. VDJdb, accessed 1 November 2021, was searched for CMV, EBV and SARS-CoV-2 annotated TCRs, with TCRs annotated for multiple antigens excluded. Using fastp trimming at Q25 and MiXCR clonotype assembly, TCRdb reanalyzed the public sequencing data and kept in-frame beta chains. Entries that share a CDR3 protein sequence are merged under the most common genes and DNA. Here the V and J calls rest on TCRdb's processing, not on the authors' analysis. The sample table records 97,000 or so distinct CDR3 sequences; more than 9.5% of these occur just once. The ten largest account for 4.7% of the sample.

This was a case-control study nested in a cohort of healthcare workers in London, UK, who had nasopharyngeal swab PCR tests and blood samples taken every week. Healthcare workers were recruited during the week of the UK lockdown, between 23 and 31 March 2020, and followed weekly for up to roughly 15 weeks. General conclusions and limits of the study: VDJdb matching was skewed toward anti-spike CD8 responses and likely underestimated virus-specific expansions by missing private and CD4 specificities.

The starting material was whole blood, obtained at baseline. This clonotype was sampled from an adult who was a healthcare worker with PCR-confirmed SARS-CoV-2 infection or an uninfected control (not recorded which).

The DNA sequence is TGTGCCAGTAGTGGAGCGGATAAAAACATTCAGTACTTC. Its protein reads: CASSGADKNIQYF. The chain couples TRBV19 to TRBJ2-4; TRBD2 is perhaps the D gene, given 5 matching bases. V loses 5 bases, J loses 4 bases, and the germline ends lie 9 bases apart. The CDR3, cysteine through phenylalanine, is 13 amino acids long. Only the CDR3 part of the read is kept: 39 bases, read in frame from the first base. CDR1 and CDR2, looked up from the germline V gene (reference sequence), are LNHDA and SQIVND.